This record concerns one T cell receptor beta chain sequence. A much larger clone lies one base from this, so it may be a read error. This specimen comes from a study of blood T cells in healthy people across ages. Combining a sample-barcoded 5' primer with a J-beta primer mix, a second PCR ran for roughly 6 to 12 cycles. No fewer than 3 million CDR3-containing paired-end reads came from each sample. TCRdb passed the 5' RACE reads through MiXCR, listing each CDR3 protein once. The sample contains 650,000 or so distinct CDR3 sequences, more than 45% of which appear only once. The CDR3 loop spans 15 amino acids. Germline CDR1 and CDR2: MDHEN and SYDVKM. Every sample had a minimum of 6 million PBMCs isolated.

Material: blood. The receptor comes from a woman at least 80 years old in good health. V and J are TRBV28 and TRBJ2-6; possibly TRBD1 for D (5 bases). Here the CDR3 reads CASSLNRAGANVQTF. CDR3 nucleotides: TGTGCCAGCAGTTTAAACCGGGCTGGGGCCAACGTCCAGACTTTC.